The clone carrying this T cell receptor (beta chain) was seen more than once but under ten times. The time point is: blood at routine non-recurrence follow-up after resection. Without sorting, whole RNA was sequenced from tumor, nontumor lung or frozen PBMC. TCRdb re-derived calls from the 5' RACE reads in MiXCR, one entry per CDR3 protein. The data contain nearly 95,000 distinct CDR3 sequences, 15% to 20% of them singletons. This entry belongs to a study of spatial heterogeneity in lung cancer. Study-level information: When available, follow-up PBMC samples taken a median of around 2 years after resection were sequenced. Consistently, beta-chain sequences turned up in larger numbers than alpha-chain sequences did. Each unique TCR and UMI combination was seen more than ten times on average in raw reads.

The receptor comes from a male donor with early-stage non-small cell lung cancer. Specimen: PBMCs, collected at follow-up.

The CDR3 loop reads CAVRGRGSNQPQHF. CDR3 bases: TGTGCCGTTAGAGGTAGGGGCAGCAATCAGCCCCAGCATTTT. The chain is built from TRBV24-1 and TRBJ1-5; D may be TRBD1 (5 bases). This CDR3 contains 14 residues. V was cut by 12 bases and J by 1 base, with 15 bases left in between. In germline, CDR1 is KGHDR, CDR2 SFDVKD.